This TCR beta chain was identified in a study of T cell changes during pregnancy in multiple sclerosis. Libraries were prepared by immunoSEQ multiplex PCR; TCRdb keeps only in-frame clonotypes and omits some of them. This table holds some 62,000 clones, roughly 90% found once. Per the germline V gene, CDR1 is MNHNY and CDR2 is SVGAGI (reference sequence). V lost 2 bases to trimming and J lost 5 bases; unmatched junction nucleotides: 7. CDR3 length equals 15 residues. The sequences come from peripheral blood, collected in the second trimester of pregnancy. The rearrangement uses TRBV6-6 and TRBJ2-5, with TRBD2 identical over 8 bases. The TCR sequence derives from a female donor in good health, enrolled as a control in a pregnancy study. CDR3 protein: CASSYTLGGAETQYF. The CDR3 DNA reads as TGTGCCAGCAGTTACACACTCGGGGGGGCGGAGACCCAGTACTTC.